This TCR beta chain was observed in a study of cytotoxic CD8 clonotypes in ibrutinib-treated CLL. Study as a whole: After a median of about 70 months, approximately 15 patients stayed remitted and approximately twelve progressed; responses had been partial in 24 and complete in 2. General study results and limits: Clonality was higher at baseline than in age-matched healthy donors and tracked circulating CD8+ T-cell counts.

Per the germline V gene, CDR1 is MNHEY and CDR2 is SMNVEV (reference sequence). This CDR3 region has 15 residues. V lost 1 base, J lost 6 bases, and 4 bases stayed unmatched. Investigators sought sequencing depths of between 1 in 200,000 and 1 in 1 million T cells. Profiling relied on immunoSEQ multiplex PCR, and the TCRdb table lists in-frame clones only, not all of them. The repertoire holds more than 200,000 clones, with 70% as singletons. In regard to this clone: Its antigen is currently unknown.

The clonotype originates from a human donor with chronic lymphocytic leukemia. The rearrangement links TRBV27 to TRBJ2-2; 8 bases are shared with TRBD2. Sequenced here: PBMCs, sampled after 24 months of ibrutinib treatment. CDR3 in amino acids: CASSLFTGGAGELFF. In DNA form, the CDR3 reads TGTGCCAGCAGTTTATTTACGGGAGGGGCCGGGGAGCTGTTTTTT.